The sequence of this T cell receptor (beta chain) was determined in a study of CD8 T cells in ankylosing spondylitis. Overall study results and limits: Existing reports had already noted some motif variants in reactive arthritis synovial fluid and blood. Disease-linked clones reportedly concentrated significantly in matched ankylosing spondylitis synovial fluid. The study identified a TCR beta motif of under ten highly homologous variants that appeared characteristic of ankylosing spondylitis blood.

Germline loops: CDR1 MNHEY, CDR2 SMNVEV (reference sequence). V was cut by 6 bases and J by 5 bases, with 19 bases left in between. The CDR3 has 15 residues. Quantitative barcoded 5'-RACE was used to prepare TCR beta libraries. TCRdb called the 5' RACE reads again in MiXCR, with one record for every CDR3 protein. The table lists hundreds of thousands of distinct CDR3 sequences, 12% of them singletons. Concerning this clonotype: Its target is not known.

Sequenced input: blood, either unsorted or a sorted T cell fraction (not recorded which). The gene calls are TRBV27 and TRBJ2-5; tentatively, D is TRBD1 (7 bases). This sequence was found in a male donor with ankylosing spondylitis. The CDR3 loop reads CASSRTSTGTETQYF. The CDR3 nucleotides are TGTGCCAGCAGCCGAACCTCGACAGGGACTGAGACCCAGTACTTC.